This T cell receptor (beta chain) was retrieved from a study of cytomegalovirus exposure and HLA in healthy donors. Study context: Early on, a data release was issued that held approximately 78 million unique TCRs from HLA-typed donors. Findings and limits, study-wide: It was approximately 160 TCR beta chains that were listed as cytomegalovirus-associated. With later analysis, a missense DCLRE1C variant became linked to TCR beta V- and J-gene trimming. A later analysis by the authors found several of the most significant clusters apparently linked to common viral pathogens.

This PCR relied on a set of 60 Vbeta primers and 13 Jbeta primers. Using immunoSEQ multiplex PCR, the repertoire was profiled, and TCRdb retains in-frame clones only, with some absent. The sample contains 95,000 to 150,000 clones, roughly 66% of which appear only once. CDR1 and CDR2 from the germline V gene are SGHVS and FNYEAQ. The trim removed 0 bases at V and 2 bases at J, leaving 9 bases unmatched. There are 17 residues in the CDR3. As for this clone: Its antigen is unidentified.

The rearrangement links TRBV7-6 to TRBJ2-7, with 8 bases matching TRBD1. Sequences were obtained from PBMCs. The receptor's source is a man aged 55 to 70 in good health and CMV-seropositive. DNA for the CDR3: TGTGCCAGCAGCTTAGCGCGCGGGACAGGATCAACCTACGAGCAGTACTTC. Translation: CASSLARGTGSTYEQYF.